The 10 T cell receptor beta chains below all came from one sample that was sequenced in a study of T cells in Graves' hyperthyroidism and ophthalmopathy. TCR beta CDR3 region amplification was performed from RNA transcripts. HTBI primers were used for first-round RT-PCR of the TCR CDR3. Each CDR3 protein gets one entry after TCRdb re-called the multiplex PCR reads with MiXCR. The top ten clones hold roughly 18% of a sample with over 450,000 distinct CDR3 sequences, roughly a sixth of them seen once. The sample taken for sequencing was blood. These receptors originate from a woman between 18 and 29 years old with Graves' ophthalmopathy.

This clonotype was counted ten times or more. V usage is TRBV28 and J usage is TRBJ2-3; possibly TRBD1 for D (5 bases). The CDR3 sequence is 14 residues long. V was shortened by 2 bases and J by 3 bases, with 9 bases between the two germline ends. Germline CDR1 and CDR2: MDHEN and SYDVKM. The CDR3 DNA reads TGTGCCAGCAGTTTACTTGACAGTACAGATACGCAGTATTTT. Translated, it gives CASSLLDSTDTQYF. Full variable domain (rest looked up from reference TRBV28 and TRBJ2-3): DVKVTQSSRYLVKRTGEKVFLECVQDMDHENMFWYRQDPGLGLRLIYFSYDVKMKEKGDIPEGYSVSREKKERFSLILESASTNQTSMYLCASSLLDSTDTQYFGPGTRLTVL.

This clonotype was counted a few times. The chain uses TRBV9 and TRBJ2-3, with unresolved D. V was pared by 0 bases and J by 0 bases, with 8 bases between. Germline assignment: CDR1 SGDLS and CDR2 YYNGEE. The CDR3 is 15 residues long. The CDR3 here is CASSVEPGSTDTQYF. The CDR3 DNA sequence: TGTGCCAGCAGCGTAGAACCCGGGAGCACAGATACGCAGTATTTT.

There are many counts of this clonotype. V is TRBV28 and J is TRBJ1-1; D is unresolved. The CDR3 loop spans 13 amino acids. Germline assignment: CDR1 MDHEN and CDR2 SYDVKM. V was cut by 5 bases and J by 4 bases, with 11 bases left in between. CDR3 region: CASSLSMVTEAFF. CDR3 in DNA: TGTGCCAGCAGTCTGTCCATGGTCACTGAAGCTTTCTTT.

This chain joins TRBV28 and TRBJ2-4; D could derive from TRBD1 or TRBD2 (5 bases each). Germline loops: CDR1 MDHEN, CDR2 SYDVKM. V lost 5 bases, J lost 8 bases, and 22 bases lay in between. This CDR3 spans 16 amino acids. CDR3 in amino acids: CASSRESRELGDIQYF. The CDR3 region has the DNA TGTGCCAGCAGTCGTGAAAGCAGGGAGTTGGGAGACATTCAGTACTTC.

In this sample, this clonotype turned up many times. CDR3 bases: TGTGCCACCTCCGGGGGAGCGGCCAGGGATACGCAGTATTTT. Its protein product is CATSGGAARDTQYF. The V gene is TRBV28, the J gene TRBJ2-3; perhaps TRBD2 as D (6 bases). The CDR3 consists of 14 residues. Germline V gene data show CDR1 as MDHEN and CDR2 as SYDVKM. Trimming shortened V by 10 bases and J by 6 bases, and 20 bases separated the two germline ends.

This clonotype was counted at least ten times. The chain combines TRBV9 with TRBJ1-1; D gene ambiguous. CDR3 length: 14 amino acids. Between the trimmed V and J ends, which lost 2 bases and 4 bases, there was a span of 12 bases. Germline V lookup: CDR1 SGDLS, CDR2 YYNGEE. The CDR3 coding sequence is TGTGCCAGCAGCGTTGAATCAGTGGCCACTGAAGCTTTCTTT. This sequence encodes CASSVESVATEAFF.

This sequence joins TRBV27 and TRBJ2-2, with unresolved D. The CDR3 runs to 14 residues. CDR1 and CDR2 from the germline V gene are MNHEY and SMNVEV (reference sequence). V was shortened by 8 bases and J by 6 bases, with 16 bases between the two germline ends. The CDR3 spells CASRLLEESGELFF. CDR3 sequence (DNA): TGTGCCAGCCGCCTGCTAGAAGAATCCGGGGAGCTGTTTTTT.

This clonotype came up many times. The chain recombines TRBV28 with TRBJ2-1; 16 bases match TRBD2. J gave up 8 bases and V 6 bases, and 7 bases lay outside the gene matches. The CDR3 totals 16 residues. CDR1 is MDHEN and CDR2 is SYDVKM in the germline V gene. CDR3 in amino acids: CASRPPGLAGGYEQFF. The CDR3 DNA is TGTGCCAGCAGACCTCCGGGACTAGCGGGAGGGTATGAGCAGTTCTTC.

The chain joins TRBV6-2 or TRBV6-3 to TRBJ2-5, with D perhaps matching TRBD1 (5 bases). The V gene lost 6 bases and the J gene lost 2 bases, with 16 bases spanning the gap. The length of the CDR3 is 15 residues. Germline V gene data show CDR1 as MNHEY and CDR2 as SVGEGT. In DNA form, the CDR3 reads TGTGCCAGCAGCCCGTCCCGTCCAGGGCAAGAGACCCAGTACTTC. Protein: CASSPSRPGQETQYF.

This clonotype was counted only a few times. The V gene is TRBV20-1, the J gene TRBJ2-2; the D gene is possibly TRBD1 (5 bases). The CDR3 has 15 residues. V shed 2 bases and J shed 2 bases, with 12 bases lying between them. From germline, CDR1 is DFQATT and CDR2 SNEGSKA (reference sequence). The CDR3 sequence is CSARRARANTGELFF. DNA for the CDR3: TGCAGTGCTAGACGGGCCAGGGCTAACACCGGGGAGCTGTTTTTT.